This T cell receptor (beta chain) stems from a study of blood T cells in healthy people across ages. Using a J-beta primer mix together with a sample-barcoded 5' primer, a second PCR was run for roughly 7 to 12 cycles. One entry per CDR3 protein, called by TCRdb with MiXCR from the 5' RACE reads. The data show about 780,000 distinct CDR3 sequences, less than 60% seen once. Study observations and caveats: Roughly linearly, TCR beta diversity per million T cells fell as age increased. Conclusively comparing naive with antigen-experienced cells was impossible with unsorted PBMCs.

No fewer than 6 micrograms of total RNA were isolated from every sample. Trimming cost V 6 bases and J 11 bases, with 14 bases left between them. Germline CDR1 and CDR2: SGHTA and FQGNSA. The CDR3 loop spans 12 amino acids. With respect to this clonotype: The antigen is undetermined.

The sequencing sample was made of blood. The sequence was obtained from an elderly man in good health. The V gene is TRBV7-2, the J gene TRBJ2-1, with D perhaps TRBD2 (5 bases). DNA for the CDR3: TGTGCCAGCAGAACTTCGGGAACCAAGCAGTTCTTC. Protein sequence: CASRTSGTKQFF. The full variable domain, its missing parts supplied by reference TRBV7-2 and TRBJ2-1, is GAGVSQSPSNKVTEKGKDVELRCDPISGHTALYWYRQSLGQGLEFLIYFQGNSAPDKSGLPSDRFSAERTGGSVSTLTIQRTQQEDSAVYLCASRTSGTKQFFGPGTRLTVL.